The T cell receptor beta chain described here comes from a study of circulating and synovial CD4+ cells in juvenile arthritis. As to this clone: The antigen is undetermined.

Donors were patients with active juvenile idiopathic arthritis. The germline gives CDR1 MNHNS, CDR2 SASEGT. The CDR3 runs to 15 residues. The V segment lost 10 bases and the J segment 5 bases; nucleotides outside the gene matches: 14. Clones were read by immunoSEQ multiplex PCR, and TCRdb kept only the in-frame ones, dropping some. The data show around 17,000 clones, with around nine tenths seen just once and 0.65% to 0.9% held by the top ten. Findings and caveats of the study: CPL and bulk CD4 samples differed at least tenfold in T cell genomes. Bulk blood CD4 repertoires were more diverse than these. These blood cells shared more CDR3 sequences with synovium than bulk blood.

Sequenced: CD4+ T cells from blood. This TCR was sampled from a human donor with juvenile idiopathic arthritis. This chain uses TRBV6-1 with TRBJ1-5, with 7 nucleotides matching TRBD1. The CDR3 DNA follows: TGTGCCACGACTCAGGACAGGTCAGGGGATCAGCCCCAGCATTTT. This codes for CATTQDRSGDQPQHF.